The T cell receptor beta chain described here comes from a study of blood T cell repertoires in COVID-19. Data came from immunoSEQ multiplex PCR; TCRdb stores just in-frame clones and leaves some out. The profile shows about 260,000 clones, 70% to 90% of them singletons. Specimen: peripheral blood. This clonotype was obtained from a human donor in a cohort sampled during active COVID-19.

The CDR3 here is CASSVGRRNTEAFF. CDR3 coding DNA: TGTGCCAGCAGCGTAGGTAGAAGGAACACTGAAGCTTTCTTT. The chain uses TRBV9 and TRBJ1-1, with no clear D. Germline lookup yields CDR1 SGDLS and CDR2 YYNGEE. The CDR3 covers 14 residues. Between the trimmed V and J ends, which lost 0 bases and 1 base, there was a span of 7 bases.